These 11 T cell receptor beta chains originate from one sample sequenced in a study of long-term antiretroviral therapy in people with HIV. The authors ran the immunoSEQ assay, v3.0, at survey level. Method: immunoSEQ multiplex PCR; TCRdb's copy keeps in-frame clones and lacks some. The sample includes tens of thousands of clones, roughly 84% seen only once; the top ten take nearly 5%. The material sequenced was unsorted PBMCs, taken 2.8 years before starting antiretroviral therapy. All receptors come from a woman in her twenties or thirties with HIV.

J is TRBJ1-5 and V is TRBV6-6; D may be TRBD1 (5 bases). V was pared by 6 bases and J by 0 bases, with 12 bases between. The CDR3 consists of 15 residues. Germline V gene lookup returns CDR1 MNHNY and CDR2 SVGAGI (reference sequence). The CDR3 bases are TGTGCCAGCAGAACGACAGCCTATAGCAATCAGCCCCAGCATTTT. Amino acid sequence: CASRTTAYSNQPQHF.

The rearrangement links TRBV12-5 to TRBJ1-6; D not certain. Germline CDR1 LGHNT, CDR2 FRNRAP. V lost 2 bases to trimming and J lost 7 bases, with 6 bases between them. This CDR3 is built from 13 residues. The chain's CDR3 is CASGLFENSPLHF. The CDR3 nucleotides read TGTGCTAGTGGTTTGTTTGAGAATTCACCCCTCCACTTT.

V gene TRBV10-2 combines with J gene TRBJ1-5, with D perhaps TRBD1 (5 bases). The CDR3 sequence is 16 residues long. The V end lost 0 bases, the J end lost 6 bases, and 15 bases lay between the germline ends. The germline CDR1 and CDR2 sequences are WSHSY and SAAADI. The CDR3 here is CASSESIPGERQPQHF. The DNA of the CDR3 is TGCGCCAGCAGTGAGTCGATTCCGGGGGAGCGTCAGCCCCAGCATTTT.

This sequence joins TRBV2 and TRBJ2-7; possible D gene TRBD1, 6 bases. The CDR3 has 12 amino acids. CDR1 is SNHLY, CDR2 FYNNEI, per germline. Trimming cost V 9 bases and J 6 bases, with 15 bases left between them. DNA of the CDR3: TGTGCCAGTTATGACAGGATTGGCGAGCAGTACTTC. It yields the protein CASYDRIGEQYF.

The rearrangement joins TRBV1 to TRBJ1-1. TRBV1 is labeled a pseudogene. This CDR3 region has 18 residues. The CDR3 bases are TGCACCAGCAGCCAAGATTTAGGCATAGTAGCACTGAACACTGAAGCTTTCTTT. This encodes CTSSQDLGIVALNTEAFF.

The genes are TRBV6-1 and TRBJ1-2; 9 nucleotides agree with TRBD1. After removal of 6 bases from V and 11 bases from J, the junction contained 7 bases not matched to a gene. Per the germline V gene, CDR1 is MNHNS and CDR2 is SASEGT. The length of the CDR3 is 12 residues. The CDR3 loop is CASRRTGVGYTF. Here the CDR3 DNA reads TGTGCCAGCAGACGGACAGGGGTGGGATACACCTTC.

The rearrangement links TRBV10-3 to TRBJ1-1, with TRBD1 identical over 9 bases. J was trimmed by 3 bases and V by 3 bases; bases with no gene match: 5. Germline assignment: CDR1 ENHRY and CDR2 SYGVKD. This CDR3 has 15 residues. The CDR3 DNA follows: TGTGCCATCAGTGACCGGGACAGGGAGGACACTGAAGCTTTCTTT. Its translation is CAISDRDREDTEAFF.

V and J are TRBV19 and TRBJ1-6, with a tentative D call TRBD1 (5 bases). CDR3 length: 16 residues. With 5 bases removed from V and 1 base from J, the gap between germline ends came to 12 bases. Germline-derived CDR1 and CDR2 are LNHDA and SQIVND (reference sequence). The CDR3 sequence: CASSPPGRSYNSPLHF. As DNA, the CDR3 is TGTGCCAGTAGTCCACCGGGACGTTCCTATAATTCACCCCTCCACTTT.

This chain links TRBV18 with TRBJ2-7; D possibly matches TRBD1 or TRBD2 (5 bases each). Germline V gene lookup returns CDR1 KGHSH and CDR2 LQKENI. The CDR3 covers 14 residues. The ends were cut back, 3 bases at V and 0 bases at J, with 9 bases in the middle. CDR3 protein: CASSPLGTSYEQYF. The CDR3 DNA is TGTGCCAGCTCACCTTTGGGGACCTCCTACGAGCAGTACTTC.

V gene TRBV6-1 combines with J gene TRBJ1-1, with D possibly being TRBD1 (6 bases). V was trimmed by 4 bases and J by 1 base, leaving 10 bases between them. Per the germline V gene, CDR1 is MNHNS and CDR2 is SASEGT. This CDR3 contains 14 residues. CDR3 bases: TGTGCCAGCAGTGTTACGACAGGGAACACTGAAGCTTTCTTT. Translated: CASSVTTGNTEAFF.

The chain has TRBV30 and TRBJ1-1, with 8 bases matching TRBD1. CDR1 and CDR2 from the germline V gene are GTSNPN and SVGIG (reference sequence). V was clipped by 4 bases and J by 6 bases; unmatched bases: 10. The CDR3 is 14 amino acids. CDR3: CAWNTGTGASEAFF. DNA for the CDR3: TGTGCCTGGAACACCGGGACAGGAGCATCTGAAGCTTTCTTT. The entire variable domain, with the rest obtained from reference TRBV30 and TRBJ1-1, is as follows: SQTIHQWPATLVQPVGSPLSLECTVEGTSNPNLYWYRQAAGRGLQLLFYSVGIGQISSEVPQNLSASRPQDRQFILSSKKLLLSDSGFYLCAWNTGTGASEAFFGQGTRLTVV.